This TCR beta chain was sequenced in a study of cytomegalovirus exposure and HLA in healthy donors. A multiplex PCR was run with 60 Vbeta primers and 13 Jbeta primers. The method was immunoSEQ multiplex PCR; TCRdb's version includes in-frame clones alone and lacks a portion of them. The sample totals fewer than 75,000 clones. V gave up 1 base and J gave up 0 bases, with 9 bases separating them. The CDR3 has 15 amino acids. Per germline, CDR1 SGHAT and CDR2 FQNNGV. V gene TRBV11-2 combines with J gene TRBJ1-1; D is unresolved. This clonotype originated in a boy between 10 and 17 years old in good health and CMV-seronegative. Sequencing input: PBMCs. The CDR3 nucleotides are TGTGCCAGCAGCTTAGGAGGCACCATGAACACTGAAGCTTTCTTT. Translation gives CASSLGGTMNTEAFF.